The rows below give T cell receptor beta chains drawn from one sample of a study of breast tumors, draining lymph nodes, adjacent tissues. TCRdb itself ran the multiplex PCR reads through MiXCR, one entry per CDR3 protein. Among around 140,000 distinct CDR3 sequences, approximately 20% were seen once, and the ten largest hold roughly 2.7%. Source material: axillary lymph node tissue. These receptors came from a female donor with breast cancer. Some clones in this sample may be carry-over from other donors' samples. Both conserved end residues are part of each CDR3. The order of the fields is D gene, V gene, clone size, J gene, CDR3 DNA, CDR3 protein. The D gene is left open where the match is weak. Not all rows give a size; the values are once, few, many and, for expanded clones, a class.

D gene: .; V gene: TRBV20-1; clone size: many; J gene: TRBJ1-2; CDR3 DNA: TGCAGTGCTACGACAGTATTCTATGGCTACACCTTC; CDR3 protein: CSATTVFYGYTF
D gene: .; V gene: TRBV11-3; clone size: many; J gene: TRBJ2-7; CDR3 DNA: TGTGCCAGCAGCTTGGCAGGAAAGATCTCCTACGAGCAGTACTTC; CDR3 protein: CASSLAGKISYEQYF
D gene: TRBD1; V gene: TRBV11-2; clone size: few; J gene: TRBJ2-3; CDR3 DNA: TGTGCCAGCGGGACAGCCTACACAGATACGCAGTATTTT; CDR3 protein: CASGTAYTDTQYF
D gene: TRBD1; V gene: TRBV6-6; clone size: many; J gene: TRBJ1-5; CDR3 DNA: TGTGCCAGCGGCGACAGGGGGCTAAGCAATCAGCCCCAGCATTTT; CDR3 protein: CASGDRGLSNQPQHF
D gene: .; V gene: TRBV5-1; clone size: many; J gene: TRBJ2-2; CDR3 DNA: TGCGCCAGCAGCTCCACAGCGACGAGGACCGGGGAGCTGTTTTTT; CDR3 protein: CASSSTATRTGELFF
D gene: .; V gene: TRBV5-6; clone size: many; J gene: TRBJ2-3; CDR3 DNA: TGTGCCAGCAGCTTGGACAGGGAATTCACAGATACGCAGTATTTT; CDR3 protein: CASSLDREFTDTQYF
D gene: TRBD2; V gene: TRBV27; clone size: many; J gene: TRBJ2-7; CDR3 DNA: TGTGCCAGCAGTAGGACTAGTTGGTACGAGCAGTACTTC; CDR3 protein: CASSRTSWYEQYF
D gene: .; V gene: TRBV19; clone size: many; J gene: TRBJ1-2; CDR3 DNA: TGTGCCAGTACGGGCAGCAACTATGGCTACACCTTC; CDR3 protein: CASTGSNYGYTF
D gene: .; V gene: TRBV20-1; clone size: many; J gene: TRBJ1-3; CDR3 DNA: TGCAGTGCTAGAGCCCCGACAGTGTCGAGCTCTGGAAACACCATATATTTT; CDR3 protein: CSARAPTVSSSGNTIYF
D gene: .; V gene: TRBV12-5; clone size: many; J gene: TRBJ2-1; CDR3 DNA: TGTGCTAGTGGTACTACTGTGGGGTCCTACAATGAGCAGTTCTTC; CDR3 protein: CASGTTVGSYNEQFF
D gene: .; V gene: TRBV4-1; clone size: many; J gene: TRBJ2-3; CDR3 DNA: TGCGCCAGCAGGGATTACGAGATAGCGGCCACAGATACGCAGTATTTT; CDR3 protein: CASRDYEIAATDTQYF
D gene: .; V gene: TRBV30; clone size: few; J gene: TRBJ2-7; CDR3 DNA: TGTGCCTGGAGTGTACGGAGGGGCTCCTACGAGCAGTACTTC; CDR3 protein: CAWSVRRGSYEQYF
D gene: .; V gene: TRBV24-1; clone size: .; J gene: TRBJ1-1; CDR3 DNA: TGTGCCACCAGTGATCGCAGGGGATCCACTGAAGCTTTCTTT; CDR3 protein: CATSDRRGSTEAFF
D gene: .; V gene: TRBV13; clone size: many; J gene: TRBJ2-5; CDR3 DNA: TGTGCCAGCAGCTTATCCCGTTGGGAGAACCAAGAGACCCAGTACTTC; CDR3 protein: CASSLSRWENQETQYF
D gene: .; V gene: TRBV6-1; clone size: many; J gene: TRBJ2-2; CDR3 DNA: TGTGCCAGCAGTCGAAATGCAGGGTACGCGAACACCGGGGAGCTGTTTTTT; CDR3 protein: CASSRNAGYANTGELFF
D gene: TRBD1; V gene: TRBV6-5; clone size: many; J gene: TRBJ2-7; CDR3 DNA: TGTGCCAGCAGTGCCTCGACAGGGAACGAGCAGTACTTC; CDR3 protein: CASSASTGNEQYF
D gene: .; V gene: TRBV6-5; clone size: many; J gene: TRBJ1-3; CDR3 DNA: TGTGCCAGCTCGACAGTCGACAGCTCTGGAAACACCATATATTTT; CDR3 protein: CASSTVDSSGNTIYF
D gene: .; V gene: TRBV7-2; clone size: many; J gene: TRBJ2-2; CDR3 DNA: TGTGCCAGCAGCTTAGGAGGGGGTAGGGTGTGGGAGCTGTTTTTT; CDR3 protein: CASSLGGGRVWELFF
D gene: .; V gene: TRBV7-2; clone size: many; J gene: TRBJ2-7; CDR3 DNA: TGTGCCAGCAGCTTACTTATGTGGGGGGCATTCTCCTACGAGCAGTACTTC; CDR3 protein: CASSLLMWGAFSYEQYF
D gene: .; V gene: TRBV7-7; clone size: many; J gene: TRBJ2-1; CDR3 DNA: TGTGCTAGCAGCTTAGGGCCGGGACGGAACAATGAGCAGTTCTTC; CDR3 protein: CASSLGPGRNNEQFF
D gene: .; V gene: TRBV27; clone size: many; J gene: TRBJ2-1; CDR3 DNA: TGTGCCAGCAGTCGCTTGGTCCTATCGGCTTACAATGAGCAGTTCTTC; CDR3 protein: CASSRLVLSAYNEQFF
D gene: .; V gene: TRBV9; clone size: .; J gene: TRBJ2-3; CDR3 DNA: TGTGCCAGCAGCCCAGGGACCAGTAGCACAGATACGCAGTATTTT; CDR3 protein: CASSPGTSSTDTQYF
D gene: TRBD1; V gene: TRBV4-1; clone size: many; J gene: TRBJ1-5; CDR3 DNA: TGCGCCAGCAGCCAAGGGGCACCCATGACAGGGGCCTTCAATCAGCCCCAGCATTTT; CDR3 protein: CASSQGAPMTGAFNQPQHF
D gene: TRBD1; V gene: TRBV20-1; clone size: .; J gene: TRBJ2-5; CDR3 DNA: TGCAGTGCTAGAACTCCGGGACAGAAGGAGACCCAGTACTTC; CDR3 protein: CSARTPGQKETQYF
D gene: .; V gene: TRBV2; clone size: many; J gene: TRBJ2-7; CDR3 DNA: TGTGCCAGCAGTGAATCTGGGCGGTTCTCCTACGAGCAGTACTTC; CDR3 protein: CASSESGRFSYEQYF
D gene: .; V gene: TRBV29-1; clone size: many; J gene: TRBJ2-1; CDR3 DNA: TGCAGCGTTGGTCGTCTGGGAGACAATGAGCAGTTCTTC; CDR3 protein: CSVGRLGDNEQFF
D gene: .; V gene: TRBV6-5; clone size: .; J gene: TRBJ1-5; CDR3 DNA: TGTGCCAGCAGGTCGATTGTTTTTAGCAATCAGCCCCAGCATTTT; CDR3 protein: CASRSIVFSNQPQHF
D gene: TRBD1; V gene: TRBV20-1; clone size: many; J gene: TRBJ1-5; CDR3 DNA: TGCAGTGCTAGGGTTGGACAGGCGCTTTATAGCAATCAGCCCCAGCATTTT; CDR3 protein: CSARVGQALYSNQPQHF
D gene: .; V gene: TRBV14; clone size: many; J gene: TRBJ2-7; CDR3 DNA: TGTGCCAGCAGCCAGGCCCCCTACGAGCAGTACTTC; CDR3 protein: CASSQAPYEQYF
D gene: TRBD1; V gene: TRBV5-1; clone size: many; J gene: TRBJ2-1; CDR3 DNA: TGCGCCAGCAGCTTGGAGACAGGGGGACTCTACAATGAGCAGTTCTTC; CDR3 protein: CASSLETGGLYNEQFF
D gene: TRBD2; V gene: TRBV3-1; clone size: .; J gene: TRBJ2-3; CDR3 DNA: TGTGCCGGCAGCCAGGGACTAACACTCACAGATACGCAGTATTTT; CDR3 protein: CAGSQGLTLTDTQYF
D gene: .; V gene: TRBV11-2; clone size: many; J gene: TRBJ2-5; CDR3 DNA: TGTGCCAGCAGCTTAGTCCGAGCAGGGCGAGAGACCCAGTACTTC; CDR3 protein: CASSLVRAGRETQYF
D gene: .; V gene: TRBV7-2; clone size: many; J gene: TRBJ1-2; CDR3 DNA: TGTGCCAGCAGCCGGCCTCTGGGATCCTACACCTTC; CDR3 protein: CASSRPLGSYTF